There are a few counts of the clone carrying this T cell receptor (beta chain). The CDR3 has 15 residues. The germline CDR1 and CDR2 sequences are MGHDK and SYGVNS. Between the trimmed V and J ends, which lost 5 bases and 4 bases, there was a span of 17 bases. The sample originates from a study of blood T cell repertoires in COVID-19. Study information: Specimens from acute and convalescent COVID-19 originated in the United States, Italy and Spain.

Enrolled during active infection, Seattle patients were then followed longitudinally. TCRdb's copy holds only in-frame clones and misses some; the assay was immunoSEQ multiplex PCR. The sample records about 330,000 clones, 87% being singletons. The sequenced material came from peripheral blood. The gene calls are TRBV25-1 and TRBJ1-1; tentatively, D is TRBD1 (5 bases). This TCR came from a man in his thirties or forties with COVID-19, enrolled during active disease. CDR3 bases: TGTGCCAGCAGTTCTGGTCTCCAGGGATTCACTGAAGCTTTCTTT. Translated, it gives CASSSGLQGFTEAFF.